This T cell receptor (beta chain) was documented in a study of blood T cell repertoires in COVID-19. As for the study in general: COVID-19 samples from acute and convalescent phases originated in the United States, Italy and Spain. The cDNA or gDNA used as material had been derived from T cells, B-cell-depleted T cells, or PBMCs.

To note about this clone: An end of the junction differs from the germline gene, which may be a read error.

In the original processing: Nucleated cell counts were estimated from reference gene primer amplification. Profiling relied on immunoSEQ multiplex PCR, and the TCRdb table lists in-frame clones only, not all of them. That table supplies the V and J calls and clone size; D and trimming were determined from the DNA. This table holds approximately 300,000 clones, around 82% found once. The receptor comes from a woman aged 45-65 years with acute or convalescent COVID-19. Sequencing was done on a sample of peripheral blood.

The CDR3 spells CASSQDSGTVF. CDR3 sequence (DNA): TGTGCCAGCAGCCAAGACTCCGGGACAGTATTC. The rearrangement uses TRBV3-1 (or the pseudogene TRBV3-2) and TRBJ1-2; TRBD1 aligns across 7 bases. This CDR3 is 11 amino acids long. Looked up from germline, CDR1 is LGHDT and CDR2 is YNNKEL (reference sequence).